This T cell receptor (beta chain) was retrieved from a study of blood T cells in healthy people across ages. The study, taken as a whole, reports: Across samples, TCR beta diversity tracked strongly with naive T cell percentage. Since the PBMCs were unsorted, naive and antigen-experienced cells could not be conclusively compared.

A second roughly 7 to 12 cycle PCR used barcoded and J-beta primers. TCRdb called the 5' RACE reads again in MiXCR, with one record for every CDR3 protein. Of around 1,900,000 distinct CDR3 sequences listed, 30% to 40% are singletons. Worth noting for this clonotype: The antigen remains undetermined.

Trimming cost V 4 bases and J 1 base; bases outside gene matches: 11. The CDR3 is 17 amino acids. Germline V gene sequence: CDR1 KGHDR, CDR2 SFDVKD. The V and J genes are TRBV24-1 and TRBJ1-1, with 7 bases matching TRBD1. Sequences were obtained from blood. The receptor was isolated from a human donor in good health. The CDR3 nucleotides are TGTGCCACCAGTGACTATGGGGGGCAGGGGGAGAACACTGAAGCTTTCTTT. This encodes CATSDYGGQGENTEAFF.